These 13 T cell receptor beta chains were all obtained from the same sample, sequenced in a study of shared clonotypes between healthy human individuals. Naivety among CD8 cells was defined by CD45RO negativity and positive CCR7 selection, thereby excluding terminally differentiated effector memory CD45RA+ cells. The protocol was immunoSEQ multiplex PCR, while the TCRdb copy is restricted to in-frame clones and leaves out a portion. Of 2 million to 2.5 million clones in the sample, just under 95% were seen once. The sequenced sample consisted of naive CD8+ T cells sorted from blood. The receptors originated from a man between 18 and 35 years old in good health.

The chain employs TRBV9 and TRBJ1-2; maybe TRBD1 (5 bases). Germline lookup yields CDR1 SGDLS and CDR2 YYNGEE. The CDR3 extends over 15 amino acids. V lost 0 bases and J 5 bases, leaving 14 bases between the germline ends. The CDR3 DNA follows: TGTGCCAGCAGCGTAGGCCAGGGACGGACTTATGGCTACACCTTC. Its translation is CASSVGQGRTYGYTF.

The CDR3 bases are TGTGCCAGCAAATACGGACTGAGCTCCTACAATGAGCAGTTCTTC. Protein sequence: CASKYGLSSYNEQFF. The gene calls are TRBV27 and TRBJ2-1; possible D gene TRBD2, 5 bases. The CDR3 is made up of 15 amino acids. Germline lookup yields CDR1 MNHEY and CDR2 SMNVEV (reference sequence). Trimming removed 7 bases at V and 0 bases at J, with 13 bases between.

Worth noting for this clone: The same CDR3 is also encoded by other DNA sequences in this sample. The CDR3 spells CASSVDGGSYEQYF. In DNA form, the CDR3 reads TGTGCCAGCAGCGTAGATGGCGGGAGCTACGAGCAGTACTTC. The gene calls are TRBV9 and TRBJ2-7; 7 nucleotides align to TRBD2. This CDR3 contains 14 residues. Per germline, CDR1 SGDLS and CDR2 YYNGEE. Germline trimming cut 0 bases from V and 3 bases from J; bases unmatched to any gene: 3.

Concerning this clone: Other nucleotide sequences in the sample specify the same CDR3. The chain joins TRBV7-9 to TRBJ2-1; 10 bases map to TRBD2. The CDR3 contains 15 residues. Germline trimming cut 2 bases from V and 4 bases from J; bases unmatched to any gene: 2. CDR1 and CDR2 from the germline V gene are SEHNR and FQNEAQ (reference sequence). CDR3 sequence reads: CASSLLAGAYNEQFF. The CDR3, as DNA: TGTGCCAGCAGCTTACTAGCGGGAGCGTACAATGAGCAGTTCTTC. The variable domain in full, with the rest retrieved from reference TRBV7-9 and TRBJ2-1, is DTGVSQNPRHKITKRGQNVTFRCDPISEHNRLYWYRQTLGQGPEFLTYFQNEAQLEKSRLLSDRFSAERPKGSFSTLEIQRTEQGDSAMYLCASSLLAGAYNEQFFGPGTRLTVL.

The CDR3 nucleotides are TGCAGCGTTGAAGGCGGGAGCTATACCTACAATGAGCAGTTCTTC. Its protein is CSVEGGSYTYNEQFF. The chain uses TRBV29-1 and TRBJ2-1; 7 bases agree with TRBD2. The CDR3 is 15 residues long. Per the germline V gene, CDR1 is SQVTM and CDR2 is ANQGSEA. Trimming removed 1 base from V and 2 bases from J; junction bases left unmatched: 5.

The chain combines TRBV6-1 with TRBJ1-5, with D possibly being TRBD1 (5 bases). CDR1 and CDR2 (germline): MNHNS, SASEGT. This CDR3 region has 14 residues. The V gene lost 8 bases and the J gene lost 0 bases, with 11 bases spanning the gap. The CDR3: CASQLGDSNQPQHF. The DNA of the CDR3 is TGTGCCAGCCAGCTAGGGGATAGCAATCAGCCCCAGCATTTT.

The genes are TRBV30 and TRBJ1-4; D is uncertain. Germline V gene lookup returns CDR1 GTSNPN and CDR2 SVGIG (reference sequence). V was trimmed by 0 bases and J by 4 bases, leaving 3 bases between them. The CDR3 is 12 amino acids. The CDR3: CAWSVGNEKLFF. Written as DNA, the CDR3 is TGTGCCTGGAGTGTCGGTAATGAAAAACTGTTTTTT.

The chain couples TRBV6-5 to TRBJ1-2; D gene ambiguous. CDR3 length equals 14 residues. V shed 0 bases and J shed 1 base, with 6 bases lying between them. CDR1 MNHEY and CDR2 SVGAGI come from the germline V gene. The CDR3 is CASSYSRDNYGYTF. DNA of the CDR3: TGTGCCAGCAGTTACTCTAGAGATAACTATGGCTACACCTTC.

As for this clone: Other DNA sequences in the same sample also yield this CDR3. The chain has TRBV7-2 and TRBJ2-7; D call uncertain. The V and J ends lost 1 base and 7 bases respectively, with 8 bases between them. The CDR3 totals 12 residues. CDR1 is SGHTA and CDR2 is FQGNSA in the germline V gene. CDR3 loop: CASSLVGVEQYF. In nucleotides, the CDR3 is TGTGCCAGCAGCTTAGTTGGAGTGGAGCAGTACTTC.

The rearrangement links TRBV9 to TRBJ2-5; either TRBD1 or TRBD2 may fit D (5 bases each). Germline V gene lookup returns CDR1 SGDLS and CDR2 YYNGEE. The CDR3 contains 17 residues. The ends were cut back, 7 bases at V and 0 bases at J, with 22 bases in the middle. The CDR3: CASGFGGSKGNQETQYF. CDR3 coding DNA: TGTGCCAGCGGATTTGGGGGTTCCAAAGGTAACCAAGAGACCCAGTACTTC. Variable domain in full (rest from reference TRBV9 and TRBJ2-5): DSGVTQTPKHLITATGQRVTLRCSPRSGDLSVYWYQQSLDQGLQFLIQYYNGEERAKGNILERFSAQQFPDLHSELNLSSLELGDSALYFCASGFGGSKGNQETQYFGPGTRLLVL.

The table lists this clone with a count of one. The same CDR3 arises from other DNA sequences in this sample as well. V and J are TRBV19 and TRBJ2-7; no firm D call. V lost 6 bases and J lost 3, with 12 bases in between. The CDR3 extends over 13 amino acids. The germline CDR1 and CDR2 sequences are LNHDA and SQIVND (reference sequence). The CDR3 region is CASSLRPDYEQYF. The CDR3 DNA follows: TGTGCCAGTAGCCTTAGACCGGACTACGAGCAGTACTTC.

This chain joins TRBV5-1 and TRBJ1-1, with a possible D match to TRBD1 (5 bases). The ends were cut back, 0 bases at V and 6 bases at J, with 12 bases in the middle. CDR3 length: 14 amino acids. Germline CDR1 reads SGHRS; CDR2 reads YFSETQ. The CDR3 here is CASSLEGIRAEAFF. CDR3 DNA sequence: TGCGCCAGCAGCTTGGAGGGAATCAGGGCTGAAGCTTTCTTT.

This chain connects TRBV19 to TRBJ2-5, with D uncertain. From germline, CDR1 is LNHDA and CDR2 SQIVND (reference sequence). The CDR3 is made up of 13 amino acids. V lost 8 bases to trimming and J lost 1 base, with 11 bases between them. The CDR3 region has the DNA TGTGCCAGTCAAGGCGCCGTCCAAGAGACCCAGTACTTC. This gives the protein CASQGAVQETQYF.